The sequence of this T cell receptor (beta chain) was determined in a study of blood T cell repertoires in COVID-19. Background on the study: Researchers got acute and convalescent COVID-19 samples from the United States, Italy and Spain.

Clones were read by immunoSEQ multiplex PCR, and TCRdb kept only the in-frame ones, dropping some. This sample has about 330,000 clones, with over 80% found just once. During active infection, Seattle patients enrolled and were then monitored through disease. Trimming removed 3 bases at V and 2 bases at J, with 10 bases between. CDR1 and CDR2 (germline): DFQATT, SNEGSKA (reference sequence). The CDR3 has 13 residues. The sequence was collected from a young man with COVID-19, enrolled during active disease. The chain is built from TRBV20-1 and TRBJ1-1; D is unclear. Sequences were obtained from peripheral blood. The CDR3 here is CSASLYRNTEAFF. CDR3 in DNA: TGCAGTGCTAGTCTTTACAGAAACACTGAAGCTTTCTTT.